This passage covers 6 T cell receptor beta chains from one sample sequenced in a study of cytomegalovirus exposure and HLA in healthy donors. PCR amplification relied on 60 Vbeta primers (plus 13 Jbeta primers). TCRdb's table, derived via immunoSEQ multiplex PCR, lists solely in-frame clones and lacks some. The sample records about 230,000 clones, more than 70% being singletons. Sequenced: PBMCs. The receptors stem from a boy between 10 and 17 years old in good health and CMV-seronegative.

The genes are TRBV5-1 and TRBJ2-6; 8 positions agree with TRBD1. V trimming: 4 bases; J trimming: 4 bases; junction bases outside the gene matches: 7. This CDR3 region has 16 residues. CDR1 and CDR2 (germline): SGHRS, YFSETQ. CDR3 sequence (DNA): TGCGCCAGCAGCCCTGACAGGGGATCGGGGGCCAACGTCCTGACTTTC. Amino acids: CASSPDRGSGANVLTF.

This clone was picked up one time. V is TRBV21-1 and J is TRBJ1-1; TRBD1, the D gene given by the table, was not confirmed from the DNA. TRBV21-1 is noted as a pseudogene. This CDR3 has 14 amino acids. CDR3 residues: CASGYSQGNTEAFF. The CDR3 DNA reads as TGTGCCAGCGGCTACTCACAGGGGAACACTGAAGCTTTCTTT.

The rearrangement links TRBV5-1 to TRBJ2-2; 13 bases line up with TRBD2. Germline V CDR1 and CDR2: SGHRS, YFSETQ. V lost 0 bases, J lost 4 bases, and 9 bases stayed unmatched. The CDR3 sequence is 19 residues long. The CDR3 DNA reads TGCGCCAGCAGCTTGGGACCGGGACTAGCGGGACTGCGCACCGGGGAGCTGTTTTTT. Protein sequence: CASSLGPGLAGLRTGELFF.

V is TRBV9 and J is TRBJ2-7, with D perhaps TRBD1 (6 bases). Trimming took 4 bases from V and 6 from J, leaving 17 bases between them. The CDR3 spans 14 residues. Per germline, CDR1 SGDLS and CDR2 YYNGEE. The CDR3, as DNA: TGTGCCAGCAGCCAGGGGCCTGATTATGGCGAGCAGTACTTC. It yields the protein CASSQGPDYGEQYF.

The chain combines TRBV2 with TRBJ2-5; maybe TRBD1 (6 bases). The CDR3 runs to 12 residues. Trimming took 6 bases from V and 4 from J, leaving 9 bases between them. CDR1 SNHLY and CDR2 FYNNEI come from the germline V gene. The CDR3 loop is CASSTGPETQYF. CDR3 sequence (DNA): TGTGCCAGCAGCACAGGGCCAGAGACCCAGTACTTC.

This clone has just one count. J is TRBJ2-2 and V is TRBV6-5; 7 bases map to TRBD1. Germline lookup yields CDR1 MNHEY and CDR2 SVGAGI. After removal of 7 bases from V and 0 bases from J, the junction contained 5 bases not matched to a gene. This CDR3 has 15 residues. The CDR3 loop reads CASKLDRANTGELFF. CDR3 DNA: TGTGCCAGCAAACTAGACAGGGCGAACACCGGGGAGCTGTTTTTT.